This TCR beta chain was sequenced for a study of blood T cell repertoires in COVID-19. The V end was cut by 3 bases, the J end by 2 bases, with 5 bases between. Germline V gene lookup returns CDR1 MNHEY and CDR2 SMNVEV (reference sequence). There are 13 residues in the CDR3. The protocol was immunoSEQ multiplex PCR, while the TCRdb copy is restricted to in-frame clones and leaves out a portion. The sample includes 240,000 or so clones, about 89% of them seen just once. The source material was PBMCs or T cells enriched from blood (not recorded which). The genes are TRBV27 and TRBJ1-5; D is unclear. This receptor was taken from a man aged 35-49 years who had recovered from COVID-19. The CDR3 bases are TGTGCCAGCAGTTTTAGTCGCAATCAGCCCCAGCATTTT. Translating gives CASSFSRNQPQHF.